The next 27 T cell receptor beta chains were all read from a single sample in a study of cytomegalovirus exposure and HLA in healthy donors. PCR involved 60 Vbeta and 13 Jbeta primers. Sequencing used immunoSEQ multiplex PCR; TCRdb keeps in-frame clones, though not all of them. The sample includes over 150,000 clones, approximately 77% of them seen just once. Material for sequencing was PBMCs. These receptors came from a man younger than 30 in good health and CMV-seronegative.

This clone turned up a few times. This sequence joins TRBV7-2 and TRBJ2-2; 7 nucleotides align to TRBD2. The CDR3 is 10 amino acids. The germline V gene encodes CDR1 SGHTA and CDR2 FQGNSA. The CDR3 region is CAGGGGELFF. The CDR3 coding sequence is TGTGCGGGCGGGGGCGGGGAGCTGTTTTTT.

V usage is TRBV6-5 and J usage is TRBJ2-7; 7 positions agree with TRBD1. The germline CDR1 and CDR2 sequences are MNHEY and SVGAGI. The CDR3 is 13 amino acids. V shed 10 bases, J shed 1 base, and the junction held 7 bases outside the gene matches. For the CDR3, the DNA is TGTGCCACCACGGACAGGCATTCCTACGAGCAGTACTTC. Residues: CATTDRHSYEQYF.

As concerns this clone: Germline is not matched at one junction end, which may reflect a read error. The chain joins TRBV7-9 to TRBJ2-7; D possibly corresponds to TRBD2 (5 bases). In germline, CDR1 is SEHNR, CDR2 FQNEAQ (reference sequence). The CDR3 runs to 13 residues. The CDR3 DNA reads TGTTCCAGCAGCCCGGGCTACCCGGGGGAGCAGTACTTC. Its translation is CSSSPGYPGEQYF.

The chain has TRBV5-1 and TRBJ1-1, with 9 positions matching TRBD1. V lost 3 bases to trimming and J lost 5 bases; unmatched junction nucleotides: 2. Germline-derived CDR1 and CDR2 are SGHRS and YFSETQ. There are 13 residues in the CDR3. CDR3 sequence reads: CASSSGTGTEAFF. The CDR3 DNA sequence: TGCGCCAGCAGCTCCGGGACAGGGACTGAAGCTTTCTTT.

The chain links TRBV27 to TRBJ1-1; TRBD1 matches at 8 bases. Per the germline V gene, CDR1 is MNHEY and CDR2 is SMNVEV (reference sequence). The CDR3 loop spans 14 amino acids. V lost 2 bases to trimming and J lost 3 bases; unmatched junction nucleotides: 2. Here the CDR3 reads CASSLGQGYTEAFF. CDR3 DNA sequence: TGTGCCAGCAGTTTAGGACAGGGTTACACTGAAGCTTTCTTT.

This clone came up once. J is TRBJ2-1 and V is TRBV5-1; TRBD2 matches 10 bases. The V and J ends lost 3 bases and 8 bases, in that order; junction bases with no gene match: 5. Germline CDR1 reads SGHRS; CDR2 reads YFSETQ. This CDR3 region has 14 residues. In DNA form, the CDR3 reads TGCGCCAGCAGCTACGGACTAGCGGTCGATGAGCAGTTCTTC. Translation gives CASSYGLAVDEQFF.

The CDR3 region has the DNA TGTGCCAGCAGGCCGGGACAGGTGGCAAGCTACACCTTC. Its protein product is CASRPGQVASYTF. The chain couples TRBV2 to TRBJ1-2; the match to TRBD1 covers 8 bases. CDR3 length: 13 residues. CDR1 and CDR2 from the germline V gene are SNHLY and FYNNEI. V gave up 6 bases and J gave up 9 bases; unmatched junction bases: 9.

This rearrangement joins TRBV11-2 to TRBJ2-6; no firm D call. Trimming pared 0 bases from V and 0 bases from J, leaving 15 bases between. The CDR3 is made up of 19 amino acids. Germline CDR1 and CDR2: SGHAT and FQNNGV. As DNA, the CDR3 is TGTGCCAGCAGCTTAGATTGGTCAGGATTAAGCTCTGGGGCCAACGTCCTGACTTTC. Amino acids: CASSLDWSGLSSGANVLTF.

The V call is TRBV19, the J call TRBJ1-5; tentative D call: TRBD1 (6 bases). CDR3 size: 15 residues. Germline V gene data show CDR1 as LNHDA and CDR2 as SQIVND (reference sequence). V dropped 5 bases and J dropped 3 bases, with 14 bases sitting between them. For the CDR3, the DNA is TGTGCCAGTAGTCCTAAGGACAGAAACAATCAGCCCCAGCATTTT. Amino acid sequence: CASSPKDRNNQPQHF.

The rearrangement uses TRBV7-9 and TRBJ2-7; D unresolved. With 11 bases removed from V and 2 bases from J, the gap between germline ends came to 10 bases. Germline V CDR1 and CDR2: SEHNR, FQNEAQ (reference sequence). The CDR3 length is 11 residues. In DNA, the CDR3 is TGTGCCGTCTTCCTCCCCTACGAGCAGTACTTC. This gives the protein CAVFLPYEQYF. Supplemented by reference TRBV7-9 and TRBJ2-7, the full variable domain reads DTGVSQNPRHKITKRGQNVTFRCDPISEHNRLYWYRQTLGQGPEFLTYFQNEAQLEKSRLLSDRFSAERPKGSFSTLEIQRTEQGDSAMYLCAVFLPYEQYFGPGTRLTVT.

This chain joins TRBV28 and TRBJ1-5; D perhaps matches TRBD1 (5 bases). V was trimmed by 10 bases and J by 3 bases, leaving 10 bases between them. The CDR3 is 12 residues long. The germline CDR1 and CDR2 sequences are MDHEN and SYDVKM. This chain's CDR3 is CATGGFNQPQHF. The CDR3 bases are TGTGCCACTGGGGGGTTCAATCAGCCCCAGCATTTT.

The V call is TRBV5-1, the J call TRBJ2-7, with 7 bases fitting TRBD2. CDR1 is SGHRS, CDR2 YFSETQ, per germline. Trimming cost V 3 bases and J 5 bases; bases outside gene matches: 11. The CDR3 is 15 amino acids. For the CDR3, the DNA is TGCGCCAGCAGCTCGGGTTGGGGGGGAGGAAACGAGCAGTACTTC. Protein: CASSSGWGGGNEQYF. The complete variable domain, with remaining parts taken from reference TRBV5-1 and TRBJ2-7, reads KAGVTQTPRYLIKTRGQQVTLSCSPISGHRSVSWYQQTPGQGLQFLFEYFSETQRNKGNFPGRFSGRQFSNSRSEMNVSTLELGDSALYLCASSSGWGGGNEQYFGPGTRLTVT.

The chain combines TRBV19 with TRBJ2-1; 11 nucleotides agree with TRBD2. CDR1 LNHDA and CDR2 SQIVND come from the germline V gene (reference sequence). Trimming took 1 base from V and 7 from J; bases not matched to a gene: 9. The CDR3 spans 17 residues. The CDR3 DNA follows: TGTGCCAGTAGTATAGTCGGGCTAGCGGGAGGAATGAATGAGCAGTTCTTC. Translation gives CASSIVGLAGGMNEQFF.

The chain recombines TRBV7-9 with TRBJ2-7, with 9 bases that match TRBD1. V gave up 2 bases and J gave up 2 bases; unmatched junction bases: 7. There are 16 residues in the CDR3. Germline V lookup: CDR1 SEHNR, CDR2 FQNEAQ (reference sequence). The CDR3 loop reads CASSLPGGQGTYEQYF. DNA for the CDR3: TGTGCCAGCAGCTTACCGGGGGGACAGGGAACCTACGAGCAGTACTTC.

The chain links TRBV7-2 to TRBJ1-2; 7 positions agree with TRBD1. The CDR3 consists of 13 residues. V lost 3 bases and J lost 10; bases outside the gene matches: 8. Germline V gene sequence: CDR1 SGHTA, CDR2 FQGNSA. DNA of the CDR3: TGTGCCAGCAGCTTGGGACAGCACAACCACTACACCTTC. Protein product: CASSLGQHNHYTF. Filled out from reference TRBV7-2 and TRBJ1-2, the complete variable domain reads GAGVSQSPSNKVTEKGKDVELRCDPISGHTALYWYRQSLGQGLEFLIYFQGNSAPDKSGLPSDRFSAERTGGSVSTLTIQRTQQEDSAVYLCASSLGQHNHYTFGSGTRLTVV.

This clone was observed a handful of times. The J gene is TRBJ2-5, the V gene TRBV7-9; the match to TRBD1 covers 7 bases. The V gene's germline CDR1 is SEHNR and CDR2 FQNEAQ (reference sequence). The V segment lost 5 bases and the J segment 5 bases; nucleotides outside the gene matches: 11. This CDR3 has 15 amino acids. This CDR3 is CASSARTGWGETQYF. CDR3 in DNA: TGTGCCAGCAGCGCCCGGACAGGTTGGGGGGAGACCCAGTACTTC.

This CDR3 is CASSYSRGNEQYF. CDR3 sequence (DNA): TGTGCCAGCAGTTACTCGAGGGGGAACGAGCAGTACTTC. The genes are TRBV6-5 and TRBJ2-7; D is perhaps TRBD1 (6 bases). This CDR3 spans 13 amino acids. Germline-derived CDR1 and CDR2 are MNHEY and SVGAGI. V was cut by 0 bases and J by 5 bases, with 8 bases left in between.

This chain connects TRBV7-2 to TRBJ2-2, with a weak D call TRBD2 (5 bases). Germline CDR1 SGHTA, CDR2 FQGNSA. The CDR3 sequence is 17 residues long. Trimming pared 2 bases from V and 0 bases from J, leaving 13 bases between. The CDR3 sequence is CASSLSEVLANTGELFF. In nucleotides, the CDR3 is TGTGCCAGCAGCTTATCCGAGGTACTAGCGAACACCGGGGAGCTGTTTTTT.

The rearrangement joins TRBV4-3 to TRBJ2-6; tentatively, D is TRBD1 (6 bases). Per germline, CDR1 LGHNA and CDR2 YSLEER. This CDR3 has 19 amino acids. Trimming cost V 1 base and J 0 bases, with 16 bases left between them. DNA of the CDR3: TGCGCCAGCAGCCAAGGGCGATTGGGGGCCCTCTCTGGGGCCAACGTCCTGACTTTC. Translated, it gives CASSQGRLGALSGANVLTF.

This sequence joins TRBV7-2 and TRBJ1-5; TRBD1 is a possible D gene (5 bases). This CDR3 comprises 15 residues. Germline CDR1 reads SGHTA; CDR2 reads FQGNSA. Between the trimmed V and J ends, which lost 2 bases and 7 bases, there was a span of 15 bases. The CDR3 here is CASSLYLGGEQPQHF. The CDR3, as DNA: TGTGCCAGCAGCTTATATCTGGGGGGTGAGCAGCCCCAGCATTTT. The entire variable domain, with the rest obtained from reference TRBV7-2 and TRBJ1-5, is as follows: GAGVSQSPSNKVTEKGKDVELRCDPISGHTALYWYRQSLGQGLEFLIYFQGNSAPDKSGLPSDRFSAERTGGSVSTLTIQRTQQEDSAVYLCASSLYLGGEQPQHFGDGTRLSIL.

In its sample, this clone was seen a few times. The chain recombines TRBV7-2 with TRBJ2-7; D gene uncertain. V was cut by 5 bases and J by 6 bases, with 14 bases left in between. Germline V gives CDR1 SGHTA, CDR2 FQGNSA. The CDR3 loop spans 13 amino acids. The CDR3 reads CASSPYAYPEQYF. CDR3 DNA: TGTGCCAGCAGCCCCTATGCCTACCCCGAGCAGTACTTC.

The sample holds one count of this clone. The chain uses TRBV5-1 and TRBJ2-7; 9 bases align to TRBD2. Germline trimming cut 6 bases from V and 4 bases from J; bases unmatched to any gene: 8. This CDR3 is 14 amino acids long. Germline V lookup: CDR1 SGHRS, CDR2 YFSETQ. This CDR3 is CASKVLAGWYEQYF. CDR3 sequence (DNA): TGCGCCAGCAAGGTGCTAGCGGGATGGTACGAGCAGTACTTC.

This clone was seen just once. CDR3 nucleotides: TGTGCCAGCAGTTACGGTTCACAAAATACGCAGTATTTT. Its translation: CASSYGSQNTQYF. The genes are TRBV6-5 and TRBJ2-3, with D hard to call. Trimming shortened V by 2 bases and J by 7 bases, and 10 bases separated the two germline ends. CDR1 is MNHEY and CDR2 is SVGAGI in the germline V gene. The CDR3 has 13 residues.

The rearrangement links TRBV14 to TRBJ2-1; tentative D call: TRBD1 (6 bases). V lost 4 bases to trimming and J lost 7 bases, with 14 bases between them. The CDR3 has 14 amino acids. Germline V CDR1 and CDR2: SGHDN, FVKESK. CDR3 coding DNA: TGTGCCAGCAGCCTTAACGTACAGGGAAATGAGCAGTTCTTC. It encodes CASSLNVQGNEQFF.

Here the CDR3 DNA reads TGCAGCGCTGACAGGGGTGGTGGAAACACCATATATTTT. Its translation is CSADRGGGNTIYF. The genes are TRBV29-1 and TRBJ1-3, with 8 nucleotides matching TRBD1. From germline, CDR1 is SQVTM and CDR2 ANQGSEA. V was clipped by 7 bases and J by 3 bases; unmatched bases: 5. This CDR3 has 13 residues.

The V and J genes are TRBV28 and TRBJ2-4; D not resolved. The V end was cut by 3 bases, the J end by 6 bases, with 6 bases between. The CDR3 has 12 amino acids. Germline CDR1 reads MDHEN; CDR2 reads SYDVKM. CDR3: CASSLSANIQYF. The DNA of the CDR3 is TGTGCCAGCAGTTTGAGTGCAAACATTCAGTACTTC.

The chain links TRBV9 to TRBJ2-5; the match to TRBD1 covers 8 bases. CDR3 length: 12 amino acids. J was trimmed by 11 bases and V by 6 bases; bases with no gene match: 9. Germline V gene sequence: CDR1 SGDLS, CDR2 YYNGEE. The CDR3 protein is CASNSGQGQQYF. The CDR3 nucleotides read TGTGCCAGCAACTCTGGACAGGGACAGCAGTACTTC.